Only a few counts were recorded for the clone carrying this TCR beta chain. Its matching antigen is unknown. The data originate from a study of beta chain features in type 1 diabetes. Study-level results: Although PCR might favor shorter templates, it would do so equally in patients and controls. Naive, central memory and regulatory TCRB repertoires appeared more similar among patients than healthy donors. People with Type 1 diabetes carried modestly yet significantly shorter TCRB CDR3s in all four CD4+ subsets.

Sequencing targeted expressed TCRB transcripts, as all isolated RNA had been reverse transcribed. Approximately 4 million reads on average were seen across naive, central memory and regulatory T cell samples. Using immunoSEQ multiplex PCR, the repertoire was profiled, and TCRdb retains in-frame clones only, with some absent. The repertoire consists of just over 150,000 clones, with around 10% occurring once and the leading ten covering 2% to 2.5%. Germline loops: CDR1 LGHNT, CDR2 FRNRAP. This CDR3 contains 14 residues. V was shortened by 6 bases and J by 4 bases, with 13 bases between the two germline ends.

The specimen was central memory CD4+ T cells from blood. The chain links TRBV12-5 to TRBJ2-1; D call uncertain. This clonotype was obtained from a man aged 18 to 29 in good health. In DNA form, the CDR3 reads TGTGCTAGTGGCCCGACTGGAAAGTACAATGAGCAGTTCTTC. Encoded protein: CASGPTGKYNEQFF.